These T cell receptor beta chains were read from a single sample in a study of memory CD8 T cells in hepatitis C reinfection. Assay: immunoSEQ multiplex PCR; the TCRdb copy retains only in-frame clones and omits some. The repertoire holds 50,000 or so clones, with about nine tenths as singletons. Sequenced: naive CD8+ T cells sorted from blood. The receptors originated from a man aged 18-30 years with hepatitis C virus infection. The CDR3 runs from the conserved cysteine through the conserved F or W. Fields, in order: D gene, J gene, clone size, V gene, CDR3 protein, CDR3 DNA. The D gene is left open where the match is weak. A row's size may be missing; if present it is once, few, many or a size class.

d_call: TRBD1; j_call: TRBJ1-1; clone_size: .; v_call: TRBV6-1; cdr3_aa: CASDRGSTTEAFF; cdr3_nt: TGTGCCAGCGACAGGGGTTCGACCACTGAAGCTTTCTTT
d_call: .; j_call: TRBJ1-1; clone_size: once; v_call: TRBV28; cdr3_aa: CASSPRVPRTEAFF; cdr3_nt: TGTGCCAGCAGTCCTCGCGTTCCGAGAACTGAAGCTTTCTTT
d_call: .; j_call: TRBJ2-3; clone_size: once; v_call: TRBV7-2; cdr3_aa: CASTQNSLVVTDTQYF; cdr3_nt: TGTGCCAGCACCCAGAACTCCCTAGTAGTTACAGATACGCAGTATTTT
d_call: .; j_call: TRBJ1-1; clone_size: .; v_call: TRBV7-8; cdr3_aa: CASSLGGGNTEAFF; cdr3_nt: TGTGCCAGCAGCTTAGGGGGGGGGAACACTGAAGCTTTCTTT
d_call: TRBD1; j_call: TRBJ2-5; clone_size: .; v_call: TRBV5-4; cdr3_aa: CASSLQGDRGPETQYF; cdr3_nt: TGTGCCAGCTCCTTGCAGGGGGACAGGGGGCCGGAGACCCAGTACTTC
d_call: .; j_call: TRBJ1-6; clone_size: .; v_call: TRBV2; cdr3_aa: CASSETGLPLHF; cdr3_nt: TGTGCCAGCAGCGAAACGGGTTTACCCCTCCACTTT
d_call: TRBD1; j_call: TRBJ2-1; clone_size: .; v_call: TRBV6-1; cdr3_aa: CASSLQGNNEQFF; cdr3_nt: TGTGCCAGCTCTTTACAGGGGAATAATGAGCAGTTCTTC
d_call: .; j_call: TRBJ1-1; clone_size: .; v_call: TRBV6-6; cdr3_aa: CASSYSGGLGTTEAFF; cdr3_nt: TGTGCCAGCAGTTATTCGGGGGGCTTGGGGACTACTGAAGCTTTCTTT
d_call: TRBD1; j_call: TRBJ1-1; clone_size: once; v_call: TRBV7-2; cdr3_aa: CASSYGQGTEAFF; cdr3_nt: TGTGCCAGCAGCTACGGACAGGGGACTGAAGCTTTCTTT
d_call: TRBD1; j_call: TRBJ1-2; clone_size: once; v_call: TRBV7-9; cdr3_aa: CASSPATTGGAKGYTF; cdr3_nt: TGTGCCAGCAGTCCTGCCACGACAGGGGGCGCGAAAGGCTACACCTTC
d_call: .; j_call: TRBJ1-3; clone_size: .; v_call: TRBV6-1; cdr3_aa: CASRPIRSSGNTIYF; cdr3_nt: TGTGCCAGCAGACCGATACGGAGCTCTGGAAACACCATATATTTT
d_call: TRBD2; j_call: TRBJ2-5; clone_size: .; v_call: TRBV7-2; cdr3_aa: CASSLPQETSGGQETQYF; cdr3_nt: TGTGCCAGCAGCTTACCCCAGGAGACTAGCGGGGGACAAGAGACCCAGTACTTC
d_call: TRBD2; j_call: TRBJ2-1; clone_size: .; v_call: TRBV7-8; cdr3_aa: CASSSLAGGNNEQFF; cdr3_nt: TGTGCCAGCAGCTCGTTAGCGGGAGGGAACAATGAGCAGTTCTTC
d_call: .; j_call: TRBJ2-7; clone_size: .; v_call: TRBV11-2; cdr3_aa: CASSPGAGASYEQYF; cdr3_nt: TGTGCCAGCAGCCCTGGGGCGGGGGCCTCCTACGAGCAGTACTTC
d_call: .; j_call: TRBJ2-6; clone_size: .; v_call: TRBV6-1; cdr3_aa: CASSEAMFQGPSGANVLTF; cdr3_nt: TGTGCCAGCAGTGAAGCGATGTTCCAGGGCCCCTCTGGGGCCAACGTCCTGACTTTC
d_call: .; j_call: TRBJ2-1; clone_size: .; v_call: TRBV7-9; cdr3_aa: CASKGVANEQFF; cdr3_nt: TGTGCCAGCAAGGGGGTGGCCAATGAGCAGTTCTTC